The present TCR beta chain was sequenced within a study of T cell repertoires and HLA-DP antigens. V gave up 2 bases and J gave up 2 bases, with 12 bases separating them. There are 15 residues in the CDR3. Germline assignment: CDR1 SNHLY and CDR2 FYNNEI. Libraries were prepared by immunoSEQ multiplex PCR; TCRdb keeps only in-frame clonotypes and omits some of them. The top ten clones hold 1.7% of a sample with approximately 86,000 clones, around nine tenths of them seen once. Comment on this clone: Its specificity is unknown.

The chain joins TRBV2 to TRBJ2-5; weak D call: TRBD1 (6 bases). This receptor was taken from a man in his forties or fifties in good health and CMV-seronegative. The sample consisted of CD4+ T cells from PBMCs. CDR3: CASSELRGRQETQYF. The DNA of the CDR3 is TGTGCCAGCAGTGAACTCAGGGGCAGACAAGAGACCCAGTACTTC.